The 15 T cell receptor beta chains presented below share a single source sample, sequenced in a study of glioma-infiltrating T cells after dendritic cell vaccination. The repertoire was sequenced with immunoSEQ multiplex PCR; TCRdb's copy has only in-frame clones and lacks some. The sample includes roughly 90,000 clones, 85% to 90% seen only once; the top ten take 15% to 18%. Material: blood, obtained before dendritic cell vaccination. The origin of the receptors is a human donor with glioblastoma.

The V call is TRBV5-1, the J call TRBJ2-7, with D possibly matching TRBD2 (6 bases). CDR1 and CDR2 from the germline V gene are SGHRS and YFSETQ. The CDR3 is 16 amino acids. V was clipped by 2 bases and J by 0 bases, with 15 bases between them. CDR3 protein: CASSLGAGPSSYEQYF. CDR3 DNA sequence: TGCGCCAGCAGCTTAGGGGCGGGACCCAGCTCCTACGAGCAGTACTTC.

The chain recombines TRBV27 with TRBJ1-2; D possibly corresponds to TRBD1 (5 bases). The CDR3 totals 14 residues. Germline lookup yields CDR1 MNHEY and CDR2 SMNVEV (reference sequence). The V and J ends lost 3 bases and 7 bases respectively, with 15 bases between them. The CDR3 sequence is CASSFYRFGGGYTF. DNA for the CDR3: TGTGCCAGCAGTTTCTACAGGTTTGGCGGTGGCTACACCTTC.

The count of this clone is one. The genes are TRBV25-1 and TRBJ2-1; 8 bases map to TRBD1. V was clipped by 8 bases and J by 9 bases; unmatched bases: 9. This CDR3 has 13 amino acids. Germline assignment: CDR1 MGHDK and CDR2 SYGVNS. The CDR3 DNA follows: TGTGCCAGCCAAAGGACAGGGTTGGGTGAGCAGTTCTTC. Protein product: CASQRTGLGEQFF. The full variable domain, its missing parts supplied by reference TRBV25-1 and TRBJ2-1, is EADIYQTPRYLVIGTGKKITLECSQTMGHDKMYWYQQDPGMELHLIHYSYGVNSTEKGDLSSESTVSRIRTEHFPLTLESARPSHTSQYLCASQRTGLGEQFFGPGTRLTVL.

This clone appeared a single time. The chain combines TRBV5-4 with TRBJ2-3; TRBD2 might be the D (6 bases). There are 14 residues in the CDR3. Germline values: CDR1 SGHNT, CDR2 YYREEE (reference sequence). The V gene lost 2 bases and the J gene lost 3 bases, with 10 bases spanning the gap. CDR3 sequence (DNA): TGTGCCAGCAGCTTATATGGAGGGACAGATACGCAGTATTTT. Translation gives CASSLYGGTDTQYF.

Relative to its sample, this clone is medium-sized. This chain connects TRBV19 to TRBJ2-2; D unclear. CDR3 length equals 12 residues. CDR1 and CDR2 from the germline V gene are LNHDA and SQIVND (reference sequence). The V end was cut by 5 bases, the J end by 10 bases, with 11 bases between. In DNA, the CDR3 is TGTGCCAGTAGTGGTGGTGCACTGGAGCTGTTTTTT. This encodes CASSGGALELFF.

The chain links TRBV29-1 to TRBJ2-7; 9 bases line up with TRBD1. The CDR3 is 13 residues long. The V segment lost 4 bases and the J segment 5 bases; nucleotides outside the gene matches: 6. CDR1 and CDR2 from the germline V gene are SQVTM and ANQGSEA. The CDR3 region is CSVAWTGAHEQYF. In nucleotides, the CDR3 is TGCAGCGTTGCGTGGACAGGGGCACACGAGCAGTACTTC.

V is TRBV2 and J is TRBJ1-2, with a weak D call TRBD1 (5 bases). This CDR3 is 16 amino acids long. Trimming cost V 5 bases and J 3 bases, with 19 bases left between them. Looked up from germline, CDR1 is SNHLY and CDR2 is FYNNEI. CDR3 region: CASSKSGTPGDYGYTF. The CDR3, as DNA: TGTGCCAGCAGTAAATCCGGGACTCCCGGGGACTATGGCTACACCTTC.

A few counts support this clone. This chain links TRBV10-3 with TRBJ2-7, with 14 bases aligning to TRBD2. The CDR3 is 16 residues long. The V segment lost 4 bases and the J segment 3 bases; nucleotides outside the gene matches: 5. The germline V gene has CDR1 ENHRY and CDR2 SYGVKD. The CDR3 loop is CAISGGLAGDIYEQYF. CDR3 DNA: TGTGCCATCAGTGGGGGACTAGCGGGAGATATCTACGAGCAGTACTTC.

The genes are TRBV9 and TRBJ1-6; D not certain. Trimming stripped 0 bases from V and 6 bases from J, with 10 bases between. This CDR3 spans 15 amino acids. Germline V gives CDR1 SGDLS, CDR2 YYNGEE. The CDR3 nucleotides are TGTGCCAGCAGCGTAGGACCGACACCTAATTCACCCCTCCACTTT. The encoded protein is CASSVGPTPNSPLHF.

CDR3 nucleotide sequence: TGTGCCAGCAGTGCATTTGAGTCGGCAACAGATGAGCAGTTCTTC. This sequence encodes CASSAFESATDEQFF. The gene calls are TRBV2 and TRBJ2-1; no definite D call. With 4 bases removed from V and 8 bases from J, the gap between germline ends came to 18 bases. This CDR3 is built from 15 residues. Germline V gene sequence: CDR1 SNHLY, CDR2 FYNNEI.

The chain's CDR3 is CASSLRTGGNIQYF. The CDR3 nucleotides read TGTGCCAGCAGTTTGAGGACAGGAGGAAACATTCAGTACTTC. The chain couples TRBV28 to TRBJ2-4; TRBD1 agrees at 7 bases. Germline CDR1 is MDHEN and CDR2 is SYDVKM. The CDR3 length is 14 residues. Trimming removed 3 bases from V and 6 bases from J; junction bases left unmatched: 5.

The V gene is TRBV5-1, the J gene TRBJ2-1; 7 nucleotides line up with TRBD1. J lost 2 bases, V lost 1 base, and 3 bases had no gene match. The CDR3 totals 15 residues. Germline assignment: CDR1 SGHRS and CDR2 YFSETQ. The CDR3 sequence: CASSLTTGTYNEQFF. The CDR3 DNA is TGCGCCAGCAGCTTGACGACAGGGACCTACAATGAGCAGTTCTTC.

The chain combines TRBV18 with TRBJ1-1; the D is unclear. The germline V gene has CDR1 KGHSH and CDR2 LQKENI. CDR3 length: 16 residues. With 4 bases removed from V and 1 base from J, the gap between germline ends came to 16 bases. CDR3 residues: CASSQTLVGGNTEAFF. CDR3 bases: TGTGCCAGCTCACAAACACTAGTGGGCGGGAACACTGAAGCTTTCTTT.

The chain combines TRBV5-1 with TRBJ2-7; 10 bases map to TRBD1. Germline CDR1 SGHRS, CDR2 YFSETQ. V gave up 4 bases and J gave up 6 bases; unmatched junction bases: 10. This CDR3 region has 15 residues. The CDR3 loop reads CASSILPGQGREQYF. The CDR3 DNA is TGCGCCAGCAGCATCTTACCGGGACAGGGGCGCGAGCAGTACTTC.

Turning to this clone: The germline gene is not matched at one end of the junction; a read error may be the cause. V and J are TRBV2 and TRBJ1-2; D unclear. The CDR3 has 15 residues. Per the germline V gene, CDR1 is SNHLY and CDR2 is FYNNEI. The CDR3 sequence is CAGSRPGSWSYGYTF. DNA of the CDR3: TGTGCCGGCAGCCGACCCGGGTCCTGGAGCTATGGCTACACCTTC.